This T cell receptor beta chain was sequenced during a study of T cell changes during pregnancy in multiple sclerosis. This CDR3 is 17 amino acids long. Data came from immunoSEQ multiplex PCR; TCRdb stores just in-frame clones and leaves some out. The table has roughly 99,000 clones, about 91% seen once. The TCR was taken from a female donor in good health, enrolled as a control in a pregnancy study. This chain uses TRBV21-1 with TRBJ2-1; TRBD1 is the table's D call and was not checked against the DNA. TRBV21-1 is deemed a pseudogene. The source was peripheral blood, collected after pregnancy. The CDR3 region is CASSKAVHGTYYNEQFF. CDR3 DNA sequence: TGTGCCAGCAGCAAAGCGGTACACGGGACATATTACAATGAGCAGTTCTTC.